This entry describes one T cell receptor beta chain. V dropped 3 bases and J dropped 7; count of bases not matched to a gene: 5. From germline, CDR1 is SGHKS and CDR2 YYEKEE (reference sequence). This CDR3 has 13 amino acids. This entry belongs to a study of blood T cell repertoires in COVID-19. Across the study: Acute and convalescent COVID-19 samples came from the United States, Italy and Spain. Sources were T cells, B-cell-depleted T cells, or PBMCs; the material itself was cDNA or gDNA.

Original methodology: Counts of nucleated cells, estimated from reference gene primer amplification, were obtained. TCRdb keeps only in-frame clones here, not all; method: immunoSEQ multiplex PCR. V and J calls plus clone size are reproduced from that table; the DNA served to infer D and trimming. The sample consists of 200,000 to 250,000 clones, approximately 85% of them appearing once. The sample consisted of PBMCs or T cells enriched from blood (not recorded which). The chain carries TRBV5-5 and TRBJ1-2, with 8 bases matching TRBD1. This clonotype originated in a woman aged 45 to 65 with acute COVID-19. The CDR3 protein is CASSSRGTGGYTF. The CDR3 DNA is TGTGCCAGCAGCTCCCGCGGGACAGGTGGCTACACCTTC.